This T cell receptor (beta chain) originates from a study of shared clonotypes between healthy human individuals. V lost 4 bases and J lost 7, with 11 bases in between. Per germline, CDR1 SGHTA and CDR2 FQGNSA. CDR3 length: 13 amino acids. The table came from immunoSEQ multiplex PCR; TCRdb's copy has only in-frame clones and leaves some out. This sample yields over 2 million clones, of which 85% to 95% are seen a single time; approximately 0.13% belongs to the top ten. This clonotype was obtained from a young man in good health. Sequencing was done on a sample of naive CD4+ T cells sorted from blood. As to subset: CD45RA+ positively selected. The chain carries TRBV7-2 and TRBJ2-1; no clear D. The CDR3 spells CASSYGMVNEQFF. The CDR3 DNA reads TGTGCCAGCAGCTATGGAATGGTAAATGAGCAGTTCTTC.